This is a list of T cell receptor beta chains from one sample in a study of blood T cells in healthy people across ages. MiXCR, run by TCRdb on the 5' RACE reads, gives a single entry per CDR3 protein. The sample records some 930,000 distinct CDR3 sequences, 29% being singletons. These data also featured in a second study, about T cells of mothers and their children.

The sample comprised blood. The origin of the receptors is a middle-aged woman in good health. The CDR3 runs from the conserved cysteine through the conserved F or W. Each record gives: D gene, V gene, J gene, clone size, CDR3 protein, CDR3 DNA. D genes are given only for firm matches. Size tells how often a clone was seen (once, few, many) or the class of an expanded clone, and some rows leave it out.

D: TRBD2; V: TRBV20-1; J: TRBJ2-7; size: many; CDR3: CRPPVLAGGPREQYF; DNA: TGCAGGCCCCCAGTACTAGCGGGGGGGCCGCGCGAGCAGTACTTC
D: NA; V: TRBV3-1; J: TRBJ2-7; size: NA; CDR3: CASSQDLQTYEQYF; DNA: TGTGCCAGCAGCCAAGATTTACAGACTTACGAGCAGTACTTC
D: NA; V: TRBV20-1; J: TRBJ2-1; size: NA; CDR3: CSARPTGAARETQFF; DNA: TGCAGTGCTAGACCAACCGGCGCGGCTCGTGAGACCCAGTTCTTC
D: NA; V: TRBV3-1; J: TRBJ2-5; size: few; CDR3: CASSQPSTPWTQYF; DNA: TGTGCCAGCAGCCAGCCCAGCACCCCATGGACCCAGTACTTC
D: NA; V: TRBV28; J: TRBJ1-6; size: NA; CDR3: CASNLGQHNSPLHF; DNA: TGTGCCAGCAACCTTGGACAGCATAATTCACCCCTCCACTTT
D: NA; V: TRBV5-1; J: TRBJ1-1; size: few; CDR3: CASTQGGRGMNTEAFF; DNA: TGCGCCAGCACCCAAGGAGGAAGAGGCATGAACACTGAAGCTTTCTTT
D: NA; V: TRBV28; J: TRBJ1-1; size: NA; CDR3: CASSSRLTDFEAFF; DNA: TGTGCCAGCAGTTCCCGACTTACCGATTTTGAAGCTTTCTTT
D: NA; V: TRBV7-6; J: TRBJ2-5; size: few; CDR3: CARSLLETQYF; DNA: TGTGCCCGCAGCCTATTAGAGACCCAGTACTTC
D: TRBD2; V: TRBV6-4; J: TRBJ2-1; size: many; CDR3: CASSPGTSGDPQFF; DNA: TGTGCCAGCAGCCCCGGGACTAGCGGGGACCCACAGTTCTTC
D: NA; V: TRBV29-1; J: TRBJ1-2; size: NA; CDR3: CSAKSPRAGRNYGYTF; DNA: TGCAGCGCCAAATCCCCACGCGCAGGGAGAAACTATGGCTACACCTTC
D: TRBD1; V: TRBV27; J: TRBJ1-4; size: NA; CDR3: CASRTITGGVEKLFF; DNA: TGTGCCAGCAGGACCATAACAGGGGGGGTAGAAAAACTGTTTTTT
D: NA; V: TRBV10-3; J: TRBJ2-7; size: few; CDR3: CAIGSGTLYEQYF; DNA: TGTGCCATCGGCTCCGGGACACTCTACGAGCAGTACTTC
D: TRBD1; V: TRBV12-3/TRBV12-4; J: TRBJ2-5; size: NA; CDR3: CASRDRRQTQYF; DNA: TGTGCCAGCAGGGACAGGAGACAGACCCAGTACTTC
D: NA; V: TRBV29-1; J: TRBJ2-1; size: few; CDR3: CSVPLVVGTEIHSSYNEQFF; DNA: TGCAGCGTTCCACTCGTAGTAGGTACAGAGATACATTCCTCCTACAATGAGCAGTTCTTC
D: NA; V: TRBV7-6; J: TRBJ2-1; size: many; CDR3: CASSSISTVFDNEQFF; DNA: TGTGCCAGCAGCTCCATCTCCACGGTGTTCGACAATGAGCAGTTCTTC
D: NA; V: TRBV12-3/TRBV12-4; J: TRBJ1-1; size: many; CDR3: CASRVGLGGMNTEAFF; DNA: TGTGCCAGCAGGGTCGGTTTAGGGGGGATGAACACTGAAGCTTTCTTT
D: NA; V: TRBV12-3/TRBV12-4; J: TRBJ2-2; size: NA; CDR3: CASRQDPPPGNTGELFF; DNA: TGTGCCAGCAGGCAGGACCCTCCCCCTGGTAACACCGGGGAGCTGTTTTTT
D: NA; V: TRBV14; J: TRBJ1-1; size: NA; CDR3: CASSSQIGFEAFF; DNA: TGTGCCAGCAGCTCCCAAATCGGATTTGAAGCTTTCTTT
D: NA; V: TRBV12-3/TRBV12-4; J: TRBJ1-2; size: many; CDR3: CASSLTGPSDGYTF; DNA: TGTGCCAGCAGCCTCACGGGCCCATCAGATGGCTACACCTTC
D: NA; V: TRBV20-1; J: TRBJ2-7; size: many; CDR3: CSARDLGLYSYEQYF; DNA: TGCAGTGCTAGAGATCTAGGTCTCTACTCCTACGAGCAGTACTTC
D: NA; V: TRBV12-3/TRBV12-4; J: TRBJ2-7; size: few; CDR3: CASRTGSVDEQYF; DNA: TGTGCCAGCAGAACAGGGTCGGTGGACGAGCAGTACTTC
D: NA; V: TRBV20-1; J: TRBJ2-7; size: many; CDR3: CSASPTSNNYEQYF; DNA: TGCAGTGCTAGTCCCACCTCGAACAATTACGAGCAGTACTTC
D: NA; V: TRBV7-2; J: TRBJ2-3; size: NA; CDR3: CASSFAVDRDTQYF; DNA: TGTGCCAGCAGCTTTGCCGTCGACAGGGATACGCAGTATTTT
D: NA; V: TRBV11-2; J: TRBJ2-7; size: many; CDR3: CASSLDLLGYEQYF; DNA: TGTGCCAGCAGCTTAGACCTTCTTGGCTACGAGCAGTACTTC
D: TRBD2; V: TRBV20-1; J: TRBJ2-1; size: NA; CDR3: CSAPPSGRAYNEQFF; DNA: TGCAGTGCCCCCCCTAGCGGGAGGGCCTACAATGAGCAGTTCTTC
D: TRBD2; V: TRBV28; J: TRBJ2-3; size: NA; CDR3: CASSPSSGLTDTQYF; DNA: TGTGCCAGCAGTCCCTCTAGCGGCCTCACAGATACGCAGTATTTT
D: NA; V: TRBV27; J: TRBJ2-5; size: many; CDR3: CASSLSVGTQYF; DNA: TGTGCCAGCAGTTTATCGGTCGGGACCCAGTACTTC
D: NA; V: TRBV5-1; J: TRBJ2-1; size: NA; CDR3: CASSLTGQNTWDEQFF; DNA: TGCGCCAGCAGCTTAACTGGACAGAACACCTGGGATGAGCAGTTCTTC
D: NA; V: TRBV28; J: TRBJ2-1; size: many; CDR3: CASSGRRTYNEQFF; DNA: TGTGCCAGCTCGGGACGTCGGACGTACAATGAGCAGTTCTTC